This T cell receptor (beta chain) is drawn from a study of T-cell reconstitution after alpha-beta-depleted transplantation in children. This clonotype was found a few times. Unique molecular identifiers were used to barcode this TCRbeta library. TCRdb passed the PCR reads through MiXCR, listing each CDR3 protein once. Of around 580,000 distinct CDR3 sequences in the sample, roughly a quarter were seen once. The source was PBMCs, collected before TCRalphabeta/CD19-depleted stem cell transplant. The TCR comes from a boy in the first two years of life with Wiskott-Aldrich syndrome, due to receive a stem cell transplant.

Here the CDR3 reads CASRSAGGSYNEQFF. The CDR3 DNA reads as TGTGCCAGCAGATCAGCGGGAGGCTCCTACAATGAGCAGTTCTTC. The V gene is TRBV28, the J gene TRBJ2-1, with 9 nucleotides matching TRBD2. CDR1 is MDHEN and CDR2 is SYDVKM in the germline V gene. This CDR3 region has 15 residues. The junction had 3 bases not matched to a gene; V was cut back by 6 bases and J by 0 bases.